A selection of T cell receptor beta chains follows, all from one sample in a study of a mutant IDH1 vaccine in newly diagnosed glioma. Sequenced by immunoSEQ multiplex PCR; TCRdb stores in-frame clones only, minus some. Of about 54,000 clones in the sample, about 82% were seen once. Sequenced material: PBMCs, taken from a glioma patient treated with radiotherapy, temozolomide or both. Receptor source: a man aged 18 to 29 with glioma. Each CDR3 is given without its conserved first and last residue. Each record gives: J gene, V gene, clone size, CDR3 protein. Clone size is stated in some rows and not others, as once, few, many or a class when expanded.

j_gene: TRBJ1-1
v_gene: TRBV10-3
abundance: -
CDR3aa: AISDKKGVYFTEAF

j_gene: TRBJ1-6
v_gene: TRBV5-8
abundance: -
CDR3aa: ASSLVQNHPSDSPLH

j_gene: TRBJ2-6
v_gene: TRBV27
abundance: -
CDR3aa: ASGLWGANVLT

j_gene: TRBJ2-7
v_gene: TRBV13
abundance: -
CDR3aa: ASSLGSYEQY

j_gene: TRBJ1-1
v_gene: TRBV4-1
abundance: -
CDR3aa: ASSQIPTGNTEAF

j_gene: TRBJ1-2
v_gene: TRBV28
abundance: few
CDR3aa: ASTRGVGNYGYT

j_gene: TRBJ2-3
v_gene: TRBV7-2
abundance: -
CDR3aa: ASSTRTSGTADTQY

j_gene: TRBJ1-5
v_gene: TRBV2
abundance: -
CDR3aa: ASTWGVAGNQPQH

j_gene: TRBJ2-3
v_gene: TRBV9
abundance: few
CDR3aa: ASSVVSGIGDTQY

j_gene: TRBJ2-3
v_gene: TRBV30
abundance: -
CDR3aa: AWIHKQSNTDTQY

j_gene: TRBJ2-1
v_gene: TRBV6-1
abundance: -
CDR3aa: ASGLTFTSYNEQF

j_gene: TRBJ1-1
v_gene: TRBV7-2
abundance: -
CDR3aa: ASSSGTGNTEAF

j_gene: TRBJ1-1
v_gene: TRBV29-1
abundance: -
CDR3aa: SGQGRGTEAF

j_gene: TRBJ2-7
v_gene: TRBV25-1
abundance: -
CDR3aa: ASSEGAGLSREQY

j_gene: TRBJ2-7
v_gene: TRBV5-8
abundance: once
CDR3aa: ASSFAQVRYYEQY

j_gene: TRBJ1-1
v_gene: TRBV5-1
abundance: -
CDR3aa: ASTHSSGHQNTEAF

j_gene: TRBJ1-5
v_gene: TRBV30
abundance: -
CDR3aa: AWSEQSNQPQH

j_gene: TRBJ1-2
v_gene: TRBV6-5
abundance: -
CDR3aa: ASSYSKNSYGYT

j_gene: TRBJ1-5
v_gene: TRBV19
abundance: once
CDR3aa: ASRIWVLNRDRGSTLVQPQH

j_gene: TRBJ1-1
v_gene: TRBV5-1
abundance: -
CDR3aa: ASSLAAGRVVEAF

j_gene: TRBJ2-7
v_gene: TRBV5-6
abundance: -
CDR3aa: ASSLERDPYEQY

j_gene: TRBJ2-7
v_gene: TRBV5-4
abundance: once
CDR3aa: ASSPMGPPYEQY

j_gene: TRBJ1-2
v_gene: TRBV7-2
abundance: -
CDR3aa: ASSPLLYGYT

j_gene: TRBJ1-6
v_gene: TRBV30
abundance: -
CDR3aa: AWSVGGGRSSYNSPLH

j_gene: TRBJ2-7
v_gene: TRBV12-2
abundance: -
CDR3aa: ASRSLARQEQY

j_gene: TRBJ1-1
v_gene: TRBV5-4
abundance: few
CDR3aa: ASTYRGGRANTEAF